Listed here are 18 T cell receptor beta chains from one sample, sequenced in a study of control samples from healthy donors and cancer patients. Assay used: immunoSEQ multiplex PCR; TCRdb lists only in-frame clones, some missing. The table shows more than 100,000 clones, with more than 80% occurring only once. Sequencing used blood. These receptor sequences come from a man between 18 and 29 years old in good health.

The genes are TRBV3-1 (or the pseudogene TRBV3-2) and TRBJ2-1; 9 nucleotides agree with TRBD2. Germline V gene sequence: CDR1 LGHDT, CDR2 YNNKEL (reference sequence). The V gene end was trimmed by 1 base and the J gene end by 9 bases; junction bases not matched to a gene: 7. There are 15 residues in the CDR3. Written as DNA, the CDR3 is TGTGCCAGCAGCCAAGGCCCGGGACTAGCATTTGAGCAGTTCTTC. Its protein is CASSQGPGLAFEQFF.

The chain carries TRBV30 and TRBJ1-4; a weak D match, TRBD1 (5 bases). The V gene lost 5 bases and the J gene lost 4 bases, with 11 bases spanning the gap. CDR3 length equals 13 residues. The germline V gene has CDR1 GTSNPN and CDR2 SVGIG (reference sequence). The CDR3 is CAWGRRGNEKLFF. The CDR3 DNA reads TGTGCCTGGGGCCGGAGGGGTAATGAAAAACTGTTTTTT.

The chain is built from TRBV12-5 and TRBJ2-3; D possibly matches TRBD1 or TRBD2 (6 bases each). V lost 1 base to trimming and J lost 7 bases, with 15 bases between them. The CDR3 is 15 amino acids. From germline, CDR1 is LGHNT and CDR2 FRNRAP. The CDR3 region is CASGLDGLGGNTQYF. DNA of the CDR3: TGTGCTAGTGGTTTGGATGGCCTAGGGGGGAATACGCAGTATTTT.

The gene calls are TRBV19 and TRBJ2-2; D gene ambiguous. The CDR3 runs to 13 residues. The V gene lost 7 bases and the J gene lost 0 bases, with 6 bases spanning the gap. Germline V gene sequence: CDR1 LNHDA, CDR2 SQIVND (reference sequence). CDR3 in DNA: TGTGCCAGTACCTGGGCGAACACCGGGGAGCTGTTTTTT. Its protein is CASTWANTGELFF.

The chain recombines TRBV5-1 with TRBJ1-3, with TRBD1 matching over 9 bases. The trim removed 0 bases at V and 4 bases at J, leaving 5 bases unmatched. CDR3 size: 16 residues. Germline-derived CDR1 and CDR2 are SGHRS and YFSETQ. In DNA form, the CDR3 reads TGCGCCAGCAGCTTGGAAGACAGGGGGTCCGGAAACACCATATATTTT. It translates to CASSLEDRGSGNTIYF.

This clone was seen only a few times. The chain has TRBV19 and TRBJ1-5; weak D call: TRBD1 (6 bases). Germline-derived CDR1 and CDR2 are LNHDA and SQIVND (reference sequence). V lost 5 bases, J lost 0 bases, and 20 bases lay in between. The CDR3 runs 18 residues. DNA of the CDR3: TGTGCCAGTAGTGTGGGGACACTTGCCGGGTATAGCAATCAGCCCCAGCATTTT. Protein product: CASSVGTLAGYSNQPQHF.

The rearrangement joins TRBV6-5 to TRBJ1-5; the D is unclear. CDR3 length: 13 residues. V was trimmed by 5 bases and J by 3 bases, leaving 8 bases between them. Germline lookup yields CDR1 MNHEY and CDR2 SVGAGI. CDR3: CASSPRDNQPQHF. For the CDR3, the DNA is TGTGCCAGCAGTCCCCGTGACAATCAGCCCCAGCATTTT.

The chain couples TRBV7-9 to TRBJ2-7; D is perhaps TRBD1 (6 bases). V was trimmed by 7 bases and J by 1 base, leaving 14 bases between them. Germline-derived CDR1 and CDR2 are SEHNR and FQNEAQ (reference sequence). The CDR3 is 14 residues long. CDR3 residues: CASKKDSFSYEQYV. The CDR3 coding sequence is TGTGCCAGCAAGAAGGACAGCTTTTCCTACGAGCAGTACGTC.

This clone was found once. The chain couples TRBV19 to TRBJ1-1; D unresolved. The CDR3 is 13 residues long. Germline CDR1 and CDR2: LNHDA and SQIVND (reference sequence). V lost 1 base to trimming and J lost 1 base, with 4 bases between them. CDR3 coding DNA: TGTGCCAGTAGTATAGGGTGGAACACTGAAGCTTTCTTT. Its translation: CASSIGWNTEAFF.

This chain uses TRBV6-4 with TRBJ1-4; D remains ambiguous. The CDR3 is 15 residues long. Germline assignment: CDR1 MRHNA and CDR2 SNTAGT. Trimming stripped 4 bases from V and 5 bases from J, with 14 bases between. CDR3 region: CASSAEGRANEKLFF. The CDR3 bases are TGTGCCAGCAGTGCCGAGGGAAGAGCAAATGAAAAACTGTTTTTT.

The rearrangement links TRBV3-1 (or the pseudogene TRBV3-2) to TRBJ2-7; weak D call: TRBD1 (5 bases). The CDR3 runs to 15 residues. V was pared by 1 base and J by 0 bases, with 10 bases between. Germline CDR1 LGHDT, CDR2 YNNKEL (reference sequence). The CDR3 spells CASSQGRQSSYEQYV. CDR3 nucleotides: TGTGCCAGCAGCCAAGGACGACAGTCCTCCTACGAGCAGTACGTC.

The rearrangement links TRBV11-2 to TRBJ1-1; TRBD1 matches 7 bases. V shed 5 bases, J shed 6 bases, and the junction held 12 bases outside the gene matches. CDR1 SGHAT and CDR2 FQNNGV come from the germline V gene. The CDR3 sequence is 15 residues long. CDR3 sequence (DNA): TGTGCCAGCAGCGGGGAGGGGGCCAAACGGGCTGAAGCTTTCTTT. It codes for CASSGEGAKRAEAFF.

The chain has TRBV2 and TRBJ2-1; tentative D call: TRBD2 (6 bases). CDR1 is SNHLY and CDR2 is FYNNEI in the germline V gene. CDR3 size: 13 residues. Trimming removed 8 bases at V and 7 bases at J, with 15 bases between. CDR3 in amino acids: CASWAGLGNEQFF. CDR3 bases: TGTGCCAGCTGGGCGGGGTTGGGGAATGAGCAGTTCTTC.

The rearrangement links TRBV6-2 or TRBV6-3 to TRBJ2-1, with D unresolved. V was trimmed by 3 bases and J by 0 bases, leaving 9 bases between them. The CDR3 is made up of 15 amino acids. Germline loops: CDR1 MNHEY, CDR2 SVGEGT. The CDR3, as DNA: TGTGCCAGCAGTTATGGGCCAAACTCCTACAATGAGCAGTTCTTC. This encodes CASSYGPNSYNEQFF.

The CDR3 nucleotides read TGTGCCAGCAGCCAAGTGAGTGCTTCACCCCTCCACTTT. This codes for CASSQVSASPLHF. This chain uses TRBV3-1 (or the pseudogene TRBV3-2) with TRBJ1-6, with no clear D. With 1 base removed from V and 9 bases from J, the gap between germline ends came to 7 bases. CDR1 is LGHDT and CDR2 is YNNKEL in the germline V gene (reference sequence). This CDR3 comprises 13 residues.

This clone was seen more than once but under ten times. This chain uses TRBV10-1 with TRBJ1-1, with 10 bases aligning to TRBD1. V was clipped by 4 bases and J by 5 bases; unmatched bases: 4. Germline values: CDR1 WNHNN, CDR2 SYGVQD (reference sequence). CDR3 length: 14 amino acids. CDR3 DNA sequence: TGCGCCAGCAGTGCGGGACAGGGGTGGACTGAAGCTTTCTTT. Translating gives CASSAGQGWTEAFF.

This clone was picked up one time. This chain joins TRBV11-2 and TRBJ2-5; 7 nucleotides agree with TRBD2. CDR3 length: 14 amino acids. The J segment lost 1 base and the V segment lost 5 bases, leaving 4 bases of the junction unmatched. In germline, CDR1 is SGHAT, CDR2 FQNNGV. The DNA for the CDR3 is TGTGCCAGCAGCCCCAGCGGGGCCCAAGAGACCCAGTACTTC. Translated, it gives CASSPSGAQETQYF. Complete variable domain (other parts from reference TRBV11-2 and TRBJ2-5): EAGVAQSPRYKIIEKRQSVAFWCNPISGHATLYWYQQILGQGPKLLIQFQNNGVVDDSQLPKDRFSAERLKGVDSTLKIQPAKLEDSAVYLCASSPSGAQETQYFGPGTRLLVL.

This sequence joins TRBV5-1 and TRBJ2-5; 9 bases are shared with TRBD2. The CDR3 sequence is 15 residues long. V dropped 0 bases and J dropped 4; count of bases not matched to a gene: 4. Looked up from germline, CDR1 is SGHRS and CDR2 is YFSETQ. In nucleotides, the CDR3 is TGCGCCAGCAGCTTGGAAGGACTAGCGCGAGAGACCCAGTACTTC. As protein: CASSLEGLARETQYF.